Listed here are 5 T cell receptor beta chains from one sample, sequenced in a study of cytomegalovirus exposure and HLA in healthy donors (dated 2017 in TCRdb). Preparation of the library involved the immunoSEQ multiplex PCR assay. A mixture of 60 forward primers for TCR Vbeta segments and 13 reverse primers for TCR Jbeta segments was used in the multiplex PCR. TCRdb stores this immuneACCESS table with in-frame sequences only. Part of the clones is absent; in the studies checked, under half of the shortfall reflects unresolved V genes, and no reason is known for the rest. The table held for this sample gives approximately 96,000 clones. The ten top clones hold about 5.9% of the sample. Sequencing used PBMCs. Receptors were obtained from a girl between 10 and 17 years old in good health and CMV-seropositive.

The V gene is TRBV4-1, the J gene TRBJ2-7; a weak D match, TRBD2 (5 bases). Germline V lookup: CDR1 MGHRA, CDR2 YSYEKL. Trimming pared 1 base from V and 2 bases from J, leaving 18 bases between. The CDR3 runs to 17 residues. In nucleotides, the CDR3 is TGCGCCAGCAGCCAAGTGTTGGCCCGAGGGCACGCCTACGAGCAGTACTTC. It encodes CASSQVLARGHAYEQYF.

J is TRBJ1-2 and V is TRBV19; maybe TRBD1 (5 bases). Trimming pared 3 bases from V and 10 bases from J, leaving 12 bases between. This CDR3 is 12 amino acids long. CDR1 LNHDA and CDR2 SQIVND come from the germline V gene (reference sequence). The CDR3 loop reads CASSMGGVYYTF. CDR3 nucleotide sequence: TGTGCCAGTAGTATGGGGGGGGTCTACTACACCTTC.

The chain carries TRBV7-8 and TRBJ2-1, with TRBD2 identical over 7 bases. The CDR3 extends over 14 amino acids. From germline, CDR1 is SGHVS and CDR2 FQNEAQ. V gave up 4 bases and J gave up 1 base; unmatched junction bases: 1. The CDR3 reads CASSSGGSYNEQFF. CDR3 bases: TGTGCCAGCAGCTCGGGGGGATCCTACAATGAGCAGTTCTTC.

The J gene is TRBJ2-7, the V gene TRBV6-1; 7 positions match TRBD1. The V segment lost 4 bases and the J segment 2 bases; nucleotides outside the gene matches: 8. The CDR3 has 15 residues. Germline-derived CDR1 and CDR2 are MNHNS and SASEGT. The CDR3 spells CASSVDREQTYEQYV. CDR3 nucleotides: TGTGCCAGCAGTGTTGACAGGGAACAAACCTACGAGCAGTACGTC.

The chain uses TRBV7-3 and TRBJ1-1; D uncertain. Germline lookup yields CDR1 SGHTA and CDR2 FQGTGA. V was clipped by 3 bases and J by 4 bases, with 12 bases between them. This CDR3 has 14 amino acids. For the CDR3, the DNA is TGTGCCAGCAGCTTCAGTGGTGTGTCCACTGAAGCTTTCTTT. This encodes CASSFSGVSTEAFF.